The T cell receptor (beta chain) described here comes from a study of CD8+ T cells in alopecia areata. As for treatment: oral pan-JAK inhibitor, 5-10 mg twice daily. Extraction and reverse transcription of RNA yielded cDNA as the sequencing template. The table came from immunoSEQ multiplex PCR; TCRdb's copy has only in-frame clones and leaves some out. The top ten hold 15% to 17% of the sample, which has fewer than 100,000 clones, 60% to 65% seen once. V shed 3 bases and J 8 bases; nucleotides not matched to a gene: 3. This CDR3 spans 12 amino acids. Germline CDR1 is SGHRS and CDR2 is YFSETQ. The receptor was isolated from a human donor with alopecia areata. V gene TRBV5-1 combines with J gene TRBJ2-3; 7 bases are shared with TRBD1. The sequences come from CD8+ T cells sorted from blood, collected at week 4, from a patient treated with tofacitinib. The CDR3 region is CASSYYRGTQYF. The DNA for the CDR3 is TGCGCCAGCAGCTACTACAGGGGTACGCAGTATTTT.